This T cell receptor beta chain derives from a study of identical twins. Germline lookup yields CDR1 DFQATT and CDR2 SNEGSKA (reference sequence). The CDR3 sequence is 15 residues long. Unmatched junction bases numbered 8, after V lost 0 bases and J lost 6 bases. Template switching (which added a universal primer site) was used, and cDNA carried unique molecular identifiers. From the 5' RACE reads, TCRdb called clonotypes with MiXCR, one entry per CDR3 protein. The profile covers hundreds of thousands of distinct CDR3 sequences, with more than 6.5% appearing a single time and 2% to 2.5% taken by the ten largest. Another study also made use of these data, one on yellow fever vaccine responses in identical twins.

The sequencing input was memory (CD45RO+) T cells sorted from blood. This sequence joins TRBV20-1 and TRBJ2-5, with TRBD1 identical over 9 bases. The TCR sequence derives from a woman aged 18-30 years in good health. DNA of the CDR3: TGCAGTGCTAGAGATCCGACAGGGGGGGCGAAGACCCAGTACTTC. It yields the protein CSARDPTGGAKTQYF.